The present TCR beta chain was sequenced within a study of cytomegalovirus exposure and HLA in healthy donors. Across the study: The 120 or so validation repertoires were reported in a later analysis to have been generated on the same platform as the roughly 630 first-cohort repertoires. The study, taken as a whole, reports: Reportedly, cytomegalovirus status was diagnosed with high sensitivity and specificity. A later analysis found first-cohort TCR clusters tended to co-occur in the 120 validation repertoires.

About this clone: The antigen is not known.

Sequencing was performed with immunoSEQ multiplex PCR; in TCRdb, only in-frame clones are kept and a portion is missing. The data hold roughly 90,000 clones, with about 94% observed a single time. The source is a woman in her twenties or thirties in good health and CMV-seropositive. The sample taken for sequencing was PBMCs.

The CDR3, as DNA: TGTGCCAGCCGCCTTGGGGAGGCTTCCGGGGAGCTGTTTTTT. This translates into CASRLGEASGELFF. The chain combines TRBV7-2 with TRBJ2-2; maybe TRBD2 (6 bases). V dropped 8 bases and J dropped 6 bases, with 16 bases sitting between them. CDR1 is SGHTA, CDR2 FQGNSA, per germline. The CDR3 sequence is 14 residues long.